Listed below are T cell receptor beta chains from one sample, sequenced in a study of T cell changes during pregnancy in multiple sclerosis. Clones were sequenced by immunoSEQ multiplex PCR, and TCRdb holds only the in-frame ones, with some missing. This sample has tens of thousands of clones, with roughly 93% found just once. The starting material was peripheral blood, obtained after pregnancy. These receptors all stem from a female donor with multiple sclerosis, enrolled in a pregnancy study. Each CDR3 is given with its conserved first and last residue. A D gene is named only where the DNA matches it firmly. Only part of the rows carry a size: once, few, many, or a class if the clone is expanded.

TRBV11-2,TRBJ1-1,TRBD1,-,CASSLRQGRVGWTEAFF,TGTGCCAGCAGCTTGCGACAGGGGAGGGTCGGGTGGACTGAAGCTTTCTTT
TRBV6-1,TRBJ1-2,-,-,CASSEGGDGAYGYTF,TGTGCCAGCAGTGAAGGCGGGGACGGGGCCTATGGCTACACCTTC
TRBV11-2,TRBJ2-7,-,once,CASSLATIRSREQYF,TGTGCCAGCAGCTTAGCCACTATAAGAAGCCGCGAGCAGTACTTC
TRBV11-3,TRBJ2-5,-,-,CASSSRGETQYF,TGTGCCAGCAGCTCCAGGGGAGAGACCCAGTACTTC
TRBV4-3,TRBJ2-7,-,-,CASSQDLGLPYEQYF,TGCGCCAGCAGCCAAGATTTGGGGCTGCCCTACGAGCAGTACTTC
TRBV27,TRBJ2-7,TRBD2,-,CASSLAGGGYEQYF,TGTGCCAGCAGTCTAGCGGGAGGAGGCTACGAGCAGTACTTC
TRBV28,TRBJ1-2,-,-,CASRLSPRGYTF,TGTGCCAGCAGACTATCCCCCAGAGGCTACACCTTC
TRBV28,TRBJ1-1,-,medium-sized,CASSLDRNRINTEAFF,TGTGCCAGCAGCCTCGACAGGAATCGAATTAACACTGAAGCTTTCTTT